This T cell receptor (beta chain) was recovered during a study of blood T cell repertoires in COVID-19. Study at large: PBMCs, B-cell-depleted T cells, or T cells provided the cDNA or gDNA that made up the material.

Authors' analysis steps: By means of reference gene primer amplification, nucleated cell counts were estimated. Produced via immunoSEQ multiplex PCR; TCRdb's table is partial and in-frame only. Clone size and V and J calls were adopted from that table, with D and trimming inferred from the DNA. The table lists 200,000 to 300,000 clones, approximately 90% of them singletons. Recruitment covered roughly 24 US areas and drew participants whose ages spanned roughly 18 to 95 years. CDR1 and CDR2 (germline): MNHEY, SVGAGI. This CDR3 spans 16 amino acids. Trimming cost V 0 bases and J 6 bases; bases outside gene matches: 3.

The source material was PBMCs or T cells enriched from blood (not recorded which). This chain joins TRBV6-5 and TRBJ1-6; 9 nucleotides line up with TRBD1. This TCR was sampled from a woman aged 40 to 55 with acute COVID-19. The CDR3 here is CASSYSGTGFNSPLHF. In DNA form, the CDR3 reads TGTGCCAGCAGTTACTCCGGGACAGGGTTTAATTCACCCCTCCACTTT.